The 10 T cell receptor beta chains presented below share a single source sample, sequenced in a study of neurological immune-mediated disorders. TCRdb reprocessed the 5' RACE reads via MiXCR and lists one record per CDR3 protein. Found here are tens of thousands of distinct CDR3 sequences, about a tenth of them singletons; the top ten hold approximately 9.5%. Time point noted: longitudinal time-point 1 (baseline). The sample taken for sequencing was PBMCs. These receptors were collected from a young man in good health.

This clonotype came up many times. The chain carries TRBV3-1 and TRBJ1-5; tentatively, D is TRBD1 (5 bases). The CDR3 has 15 residues. V was cut by 5 bases and J by 2 bases, with 13 bases left in between. Germline loops: CDR1 LGHDT, CDR2 YNNKEL (reference sequence). CDR3 protein: CASSVGAPGNQPQHF. For the CDR3, the DNA is TGTGCCAGCAGCGTTGGGGCGCCCGGCAATCAGCCCCAGCATTTT.

This clonotype was recorded many times. This rearrangement joins TRBV3-1 to TRBJ1-4; D is possibly TRBD1 (5 bases). V was cut by 3 bases and J by 7 bases, with 12 bases left in between. The CDR3 is made up of 14 amino acids. CDR1 LGHDT and CDR2 YNNKEL come from the germline V gene (reference sequence). CDR3 amino acids: CASSHTLQGEKLFF. The CDR3 bases are TGTGCCAGCAGCCACACTCTCCAGGGTGAAAAACTGTTTTTT.

This clonotype was seen at least ten times. The genes are TRBV2 and TRBJ2-7; 11 nucleotides match TRBD1. The CDR3 extends over 15 amino acids. Germline loops: CDR1 SNHLY, CDR2 FYNNEI. The V segment lost 3 bases and the J segment 7 bases; nucleotides outside the gene matches: 8. CDR3: CASSDLGTGGREQYF. CDR3 DNA sequence: TGTGCCAGCAGTGATTTGGGGACAGGGGGACGGGAGCAGTACTTC. The full variable domain, its missing parts supplied by reference TRBV2 and TRBJ2-7, is EPEVTQTPSHQVTQMGQEVILRCVPISNHLYFYWYRQILGQKVEFLVSFYNNEISEKSEIFDDQFSVERPDGSNFTLKIRSTKLEDSAMYFCASSDLGTGGREQYFGPGTRLTVT.

In its sample, this clonotype was seen many times. The V call is TRBV7-8, the J call TRBJ2-1, with 7 bases identical to TRBD2. The CDR3 runs 12 residues. Germline CDR1 and CDR2: SGHVS and FQNEAQ. V shed 5 bases, J shed 9 bases, and the junction held 4 bases outside the gene matches. CDR3 amino acids: CASSRSGIEQFF. The CDR3 DNA reads TGTGCCAGCAGCCGAAGCGGGATTGAGCAGTTCTTC.

This clonotype came up many times. The rearrangement links TRBV13 to TRBJ2-5; TRBD1 agrees at 8 bases. This CDR3 has 19 residues. Germline V gives CDR1 PRHDT, CDR2 FYEKMQ (reference sequence). V trimming: 5 bases; J trimming: 5 bases; junction bases outside the gene matches: 22. The CDR3 here is CASSQRGLRQGAFGETQYF. DNA of the CDR3: TGTGCCAGCAGCCAAAGGGGGCTGAGGCAGGGGGCTTTTGGCGAGACCCAGTACTTC.

The rearrangement uses TRBV18 and TRBJ1-5, with a weak D call TRBD1 (6 bases). V lost 6 bases and J lost 0, with 15 bases in between. CDR3 length: 16 amino acids. In germline, CDR1 is KGHSH, CDR2 LQKENI. CDR3 sequence (DNA): TGTGCCAGCTCGACCGGGGGCAGACTTAGCAATCAGCCCCAGCATTTT. Its translation: CASSTGGRLSNQPQHF.

This clonotype has ten or more counts. The chain has TRBV7-2 and TRBJ2-7, with 12 nucleotides matching TRBD1. CDR1 SGHTA and CDR2 FQGNSA come from the germline V gene. This CDR3 is 14 amino acids long. J gave up 6 bases and V 5 bases, and 5 bases lay outside the gene matches. This CDR3 is CASSPGTGGSEQYF. The CDR3 nucleotides read TGTGCCAGCAGCCCCGGGACAGGGGGCTCCGAGCAGTACTTC.

The rearrangement links TRBV28 to TRBJ1-5, with TRBD1 identical over 8 bases. Germline CDR1 is MDHEN and CDR2 is SYDVKM. The CDR3 is 13 residues long. V lost 8 bases and J lost 2; bases outside the gene matches: 2. The CDR3 DNA reads as TGTGCCAGCCGGGGACAGGGCAATCAGCCCCAGCATTTT. It codes for CASRGQGNQPQHF.

There are many counts of this clonotype. V usage is TRBV5-1 and J usage is TRBJ2-3; D is possibly TRBD1 (5 bases). V was pared by 6 bases and J by 2 bases, with 10 bases between. The CDR3 has 13 amino acids. From germline, CDR1 is SGHRS and CDR2 YFSETQ. CDR3 in DNA: TGCGCCAGCACACAGGTTACCACAGATACGCAGTATTTT. Translation gives CASTQVTTDTQYF.

This clonotype was seen at least ten times. This chain links TRBV28 with TRBJ2-7; D is uncertain. The CDR3 has 15 residues. The V end lost 2 bases, the J end lost 0 bases, and 11 bases lay between the germline ends. Germline V gives CDR1 MDHEN, CDR2 SYDVKM. CDR3 coding DNA: TGTGCCAGCAGTTTACTGGCGACGCTCTCCTACGAGCAGTACTTC. Residues: CASSLLATLSYEQYF. Using reference TRBV28 and TRBJ2-7 for the parts outside the CDR3, the full variable domain is DVKVTQSSRYLVKRTGEKVFLECVQDMDHENMFWYRQDPGLGLRLIYFSYDVKMKEKGDIPEGYSVSREKKERFSLILESASTNQTSMYLCASSLLATLSYEQYFGPGTRLTVT.